These T cell receptor beta chains were read from a single sample in a study of blood T cell repertoires in COVID-19. Measured with immunoSEQ multiplex PCR; TCRdb has only the in-frame clones, and not every one. The repertoire holds roughly 270,000 clones, with around 90% as singletons. Sequenced input: peripheral blood. The receptor source for this set is a man in his late teens or twenties with active or convalescent COVID-19. CDR3s leave out the opening cysteine and the closing phenylalanine or tryptophan. Some rows mark clone size as missing; the rest say once, few, many or name a class of expanded clone.

clone_size	v_call	j_call	cdr3_aa
-	TRBV7-6	TRBJ2-7	ASSPRFGPDEQY
-	TRBV4-1	TRBJ1-1	ASSQDPVLRQTNTEAF
-	TRBV7-9	TRBJ1-2	ANSPGAGYT
-	TRBV2	TRBJ2-2	ASSVGQGFTGELF
-	TRBV10-3	TRBJ2-1	ALRRDSHYNEQF
-	TRBV11-2	TRBJ2-2	ASSLGGEELF
-	TRBV5-6	TRBJ1-2	ASSLGSGGYT
-	TRBV6-5	TRBJ2-3	ASSYASSADTQY
-	TRBV30	TRBJ1-5	AWSVQNQPQH
-	TRBV19	TRBJ1-1	ASSIRGDNTEAF
-	TRBV7-2	TRBJ1-1	ASRELTGGLEAF
-	TRBV3-1/TRBV3-2	TRBJ1-2	ASSLLGGQDNYGYT
once	TRBV12-5	TRBJ2-3	ASGFTTRTSVADTQY
once	TRBV18	TRBJ2-1	ASSPGQKYNEQF
-	TRBV7-8	TRBJ1-2	ASSYGTDYGYT
-	TRBV10-3	TRBJ1-1	AIRGQGSMAEAF
-	TRBV5-4	TRBJ2-2	ASRDRGGNGELF
-	TRBV20-1	TRBJ1-3	SATNGNTIY
-	TRBV7-2	TRBJ1-2	ASAGDYGYT
-	TRBV2	TRBJ1-2	ASSLLRDDGYT
once	TRBV11-2	TRBJ1-2	ASSLGHGADRNGYT
-	TRBV4-1	TRBJ1-5	ASSLTGVSNQPQH
-	TRBV20-1	TRBJ1-6	SASSLNSPLH
-	TRBV27	TRBJ1-1	ASSFEGAQRLTEAF
-	TRBV19	TRBJ2-1	ASSSQGPYNEQF
-	TRBV5-1	TRBJ1-2	ASSSGTGVNYGYT
-	TRBV3-1/TRBV3-2	TRBJ2-3	ASSQGAIYTDTQY
-	TRBV29-1	TRBJ2-1	SVPRNNEQF
-	TRBV5-4	TRBJ2-1	ASSLLALTSGGDEQF
-	TRBV6-5	TRBJ1-1	VSRWGDTEAF
once	TRBV5-5	TRBJ1-3	ASSLWDSSGNTIY
-	TRBV12-5	TRBJ2-3	ASGFRGAIGGLATQY
-	TRBV7-2	TRBJ2-7	ASSLYSYEQY
once	TRBV12-2	TRBJ1-2	ASRLRGYYGYT
-	TRBV10-3	TRBJ1-1	AISLGQGKNTEAF
-	TRBV3-1/TRBV3-2	TRBJ1-2	ASSPRGHYGYT
-	TRBV7-2	TRBJ1-1	ASSGRGTLMTEAF
-	TRBV24-1	TRBJ2-7	ATSDPSGTGGGALYEQY
-	TRBV9	TRBJ2-1	ASSFSSGGQASQF
-	TRBV5-1	TRBJ1-1	ASSLYGVENTEAF
-	TRBV11-3	TRBJ2-7	ASSPRDYSSYEQY
-	TRBV5-6	TRBJ1-4	ASSPQGGQGATNEKLF
-	TRBV5-5	TRBJ1-1	ASSPDKNTEAF
-	TRBV10-1	TRBJ2-4	ASSESLGGRNIQY
-	TRBV15	TRBJ2-5	AIRRRLGQETQY
-	TRBV12-2	TRBJ1-1	ASRLGGQSTLTAF
-	TRBV6-5	TRBJ2-2	ASRAASNTGELF
once	TRBV10-3	TRBJ1-4	AISEFEATNEKLF
-	TRBV7-9	TRBJ1-2	ASRSQGKANYGYT
-	TRBV7-2	TRBJ2-7	ASSLVPGGSYEQY
-	TRBV19	TRBJ2-7	ASSDRGGEQY
-	TRBV27	TRBJ2-1	ASSLTRDSAYNEQF
-	TRBV9	TRBJ2-7	ASSPQGVGKIEQY
-	TRBV19	TRBJ1-2	ASISRPASNNYGYT